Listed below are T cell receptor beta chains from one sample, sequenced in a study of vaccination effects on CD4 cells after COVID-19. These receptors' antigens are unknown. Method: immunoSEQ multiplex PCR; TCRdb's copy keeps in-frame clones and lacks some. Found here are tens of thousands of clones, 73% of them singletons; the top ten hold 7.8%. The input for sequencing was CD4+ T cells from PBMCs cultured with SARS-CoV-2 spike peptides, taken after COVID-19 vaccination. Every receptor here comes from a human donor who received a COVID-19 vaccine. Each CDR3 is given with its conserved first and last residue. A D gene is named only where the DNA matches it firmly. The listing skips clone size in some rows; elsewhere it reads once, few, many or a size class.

DNA: TGTGCCAGCAGTTTTCGGTACAATGAGCAGTTCTTC
CDR3: CASSFRYNEQFF
size: once
V: TRBV12-3/TRBV12-4
J: TRBJ2-1
D: -

DNA: TGTGCCAGCAGCTTCAGGGGAAGGAATTCACCCCTCCACTTT
CDR3: CASSFRGRNSPLHF
size: few
V: TRBV7-2
J: TRBJ1-6
D: -

DNA: TGTGCCAGCAGGGGAAGGGGGCGTGGGAACACTGAAGCTTTCTTT
CDR3: CASRGRGRGNTEAFF
size: -
V: TRBV7-2
J: TRBJ1-1
D: TRBD1

DNA: TGTGCCAGCAGCCTAATTCTAGCGGGGGACAACAATGAGCAGTTCTTC
CDR3: CASSLILAGDNNEQFF
size: once
V: TRBV7-8
J: TRBJ2-1
D: TRBD2

DNA: TGCGCCAGCAAAAGGCGGGAGGCTGGCAATGAGCAGTTCTTC
CDR3: CASKRREAGNEQFF
size: -
V: TRBV10-2
J: TRBJ2-1
D: TRBD2

DNA: TGTGCCAGCAGCTCAAAGGGGGCATCCACAGATACGCAGTATTTT
CDR3: CASSSKGASTDTQYF
size: -
V: TRBV5-6
J: TRBJ2-3
D: TRBD1

DNA: TGCGCCAGCAGCTACGGACAGGGGGGTCGTAGCACTGAAGCTTTCTTT
CDR3: CASSYGQGGRSTEAFF
size: -
V: TRBV5-1
J: TRBJ1-1
D: TRBD1

DNA: TGTGCCAGCAGCCAAGATCGTAATAGCGCGGACACCGGGGAGCTGTTTTTT
CDR3: CASSQDRNSADTGELFF
size: once
V: TRBV3-1/TRBV3-2
J: TRBJ2-2
D: -

DNA: TGTGCCAGCAGCGCCGGGCCCGTGGATTCACCCCTCCACTTT
CDR3: CASSAGPVDSPLHF
size: few
V: TRBV2
J: TRBJ1-6
D: -

DNA: TGTGCCAGCAGGCGACAGTTCGGACTAGCGGGAACCTCCTACGAGCAGTACTTC
CDR3: CASRRQFGLAGTSYEQYF
size: -
V: TRBV6-6
J: TRBJ2-7
D: TRBD2

DNA: TGTGCTAGTGGTTTTGGGACAGGGGATTTGAACACTGAAGCTTTCTTT
CDR3: CASGFGTGDLNTEAFF
size: -
V: TRBV12-5
J: TRBJ1-1
D: TRBD1

DNA: TGCGCCAGCAGCCCGGGGGGTAGTCACATGAGTCCCCAGCATTTT
CDR3: CASSPGGSHMSPQHF
size: -
V: TRBV5-1
J: TRBJ1-5
D: -

DNA: TGTGCCACCAGTGAGACTAGCGGGAGTTATGAGCAGTTCTTC
CDR3: CATSETSGSYEQFF
size: -
V: TRBV24-1
J: TRBJ2-1
D: TRBD2

DNA: TGTGCCAGCAGTGATTCATGGACAGACTATGGCTACACCTTC
CDR3: CASSDSWTDYGYTF
size: few
V: TRBV25-1
J: TRBJ1-2
D: -

DNA: TGCGCCAGCAGCTTGGCGGGAGACTTCTCCTACAATGAGCAGTTCTTC
CDR3: CASSLAGDFSYNEQFF
size: -
V: TRBV5-1
J: TRBJ2-1
D: -

DNA: TGCGCCAGCAGGTTCGGTGGGAACACTGAAGCTTTCTTT
CDR3: CASRFGGNTEAFF
size: -
V: TRBV5-1
J: TRBJ1-1
D: -

DNA: TGTGCCAGCAGACGTCCTCAGAACACTGAAGCTTTCTTT
CDR3: CASRRPQNTEAFF
size: few
V: TRBV7-2
J: TRBJ1-1
D: -

DNA: TGCAGTGCTAGTTCAGCGGATCGATACAATGAGCAGTTCTTC
CDR3: CSASSADRYNEQFF
size: -
V: TRBV20-1
J: TRBJ2-1
D: -

DNA: TGTGCCAGCAGTGTGAAATACGAGCAGTACTTC
CDR3: CASSVKYEQYF
size: -
V: TRBV2
J: TRBJ2-7
D: -

DNA: TGCGCCAGCAGGGACAGTTCTACTGAAGCTTTCTTT
CDR3: CASRDSSTEAFF
size: -
V: TRBV10-2
J: TRBJ1-1
D: -

DNA: TGCGCCAGCAGGGGGGACTGGGTCCGCACAGATACGCAGTATTTT
CDR3: CASRGDWVRTDTQYF
size: -
V: TRBV5-1
J: TRBJ2-3
D: -

DNA: TGTGCCAGCCGAGGGGACAGACACTCTGGAAACACCATATATTTT
CDR3: CASRGDRHSGNTIYF
size: -
V: TRBV6-5
J: TRBJ1-3
D: TRBD1

DNA: TGTGCCAGCTCCCCAGGACAGAGCAATCAGCCCCAGCATTTT
CDR3: CASSPGQSNQPQHF
size: -
V: TRBV18
J: TRBJ1-5
D: -

DNA: TGTGCCAGCTCACCCCGGGAGGACGGCTACACCTTC
CDR3: CASSPREDGYTF
size: few
V: TRBV18
J: TRBJ1-2
D: -

DNA: TGTGCCAGTAGTCCGGGACACAGTGGCTACGAGCAGTACTTC
CDR3: CASSPGHSGYEQYF
size: -
V: TRBV19
J: TRBJ2-7
D: -

DNA: TGTGCCAGCAGCCCAGCCTTCTCCTACGAGCAGTACTTC
CDR3: CASSPAFSYEQYF
size: -
V: TRBV13
J: TRBJ2-7
D: -

DNA: TGTGCCAGTATTCTGACAGGGTCTTTCACTGAAGCTTTCTTT
CDR3: CASILTGSFTEAFF
size: -
V: TRBV19
J: TRBJ1-1
D: TRBD1

DNA: TGTGCCAGCAGCCCCGGGACAGGGGAACTGATGAACACTGAAGCTTTCTTT
CDR3: CASSPGTGELMNTEAFF
size: -
V: TRBV6-4
J: TRBJ1-1
D: TRBD1

DNA: TGTGCCAGCAGCCTTGAAGGTCGTCAGCGATACAATGAGCAGTTCTTC
CDR3: CASSLEGRQRYNEQFF
size: -
V: TRBV3-1/TRBV3-2
J: TRBJ2-1
D: -

DNA: TGTGCCAGCAGTTACAGGCAGGAGGCTTTCTTT
CDR3: CASSYRQEAFF
size: -
V: TRBV6-5
J: TRBJ1-1
D: -

DNA: TGTGCCAGCAGCTCGATGATAACTAGCGGGAGGTCGTACAATGAGCAGTTCTTC
CDR3: CASSSMITSGRSYNEQFF
size: once
V: TRBV7-6
J: TRBJ2-1
D: TRBD2

DNA: TGTGCCATCAGTGGCCAGCAAAACACTGAAGCTTTCTTT
CDR3: CAISGQQNTEAFF
size: once
V: TRBV10-3
J: TRBJ1-1
D: -

DNA: TGTGCCAGCAGCCAAGGAAGACATAGCGGGAGACGTGAGCAGTACTTC
CDR3: CASSQGRHSGRREQYF
size: -
V: TRBV4-2
J: TRBJ2-7
D: TRBD2

DNA: TGCGCCAGCAGTGAGTCAATGGAGGCGAAACTGTTTTTT
CDR3: CASSESMEAKLFF
size: -
V: TRBV10-2
J: TRBJ1-4
D: -

DNA: TGTGCCAGCAGGATCGGACAGGGGGGAGGCTACACCTTC
CDR3: CASRIGQGGGYTF
size: -
V: TRBV27
J: TRBJ1-2
D: TRBD1

DNA: TGTGCCAGCAGCCATTTAAGTCAGCCCCAGCATTTT
CDR3: CASSHLSQPQHF
size: -
V: TRBV3-1/TRBV3-2
J: TRBJ1-5
D: -

DNA: TGTGCCAGCAGCTTAGGCGACAGGGGCTACACCTTC
CDR3: CASSLGDRGYTF
size: -
V: TRBV7-9
J: TRBJ1-2
D: -

DNA: TGTGCCTGGAGTCGGGCGGGACAGCCCCAGCATTTT
CDR3: CAWSRAGQPQHF
size: -
V: TRBV30
J: TRBJ1-5
D: -

DNA: TGTGCCAGCAGCCCCGGACTAGCGGGGATAAACACCGGGGAGCTGTTTTTT
CDR3: CASSPGLAGINTGELFF
size: -
V: TRBV6-2/TRBV6-3
J: TRBJ2-2
D: TRBD2

DNA: TGTGCCAGCAGGGATTACCACATGGACGGAGTGTATGGCTACACCTTC
CDR3: CASRDYHMDGVYGYTF
size: -
V: TRBV2
J: TRBJ1-2
D: -

DNA: TGTGCCAGCAGCTCTTCAGCGTCCAATCAGCCCCAGCATTTT
CDR3: CASSSSASNQPQHF
size: -
V: TRBV11-2
J: TRBJ1-5
D: -

DNA: TGTGCCAGCAGCAGCACCCGAAAGAACAATGAGCAGTTCTTC
CDR3: CASSSTRKNNEQFF
size: -
V: TRBV21-1
J: TRBJ2-1
D: -

DNA: TGTGCCAGCAGTCAAGAAATTGTGGCAGGGGCTAATGGCTACACCTTC
CDR3: CASSQEIVAGANGYTF
size: few
V: TRBV6-4
J: TRBJ1-2
D: -